This T cell receptor (beta chain) derives from a study of regulatory T cells in long-lasting Graves disease. Study-wide points: Accuracy was perhaps lowered by the small sample size.

The time point is: newly diagnosed GD, antithyroid drugs for less than 3 months. The TCR library was made from RNA that had been extracted from PBMCs in TRIzol. Construction of the TCR beta libraries employed iRepertoire HTBI primers in conjunction with Arm-PCR of CDR3 regions. MiXCR, run by TCRdb on the multiplex PCR reads, gives a single entry per CDR3 protein. The profile covers some 450,000 distinct CDR3 sequences, with roughly 15% appearing a single time and around a tenth taken by the ten largest. Trimming removed 6 bases at V and 2 bases at J, with 11 bases between. The germline CDR1 and CDR2 sequences are SNHLY and FYNNEI. The CDR3 spans 14 residues. This clonotype was seen repeatedly, ten times or more. No antigen is known for it. The sample also formed part of further work on T cells in Graves' hyperthyroidism and ophthalmopathy. In that study: In the first-round RT-PCR of the TCR CDR3, the HTBI primer set was used.

The receptor's source is a woman younger than 45 with Graves disease. The rearrangement joins TRBV2 to TRBJ1-3; tentatively, D is TRBD1 (6 bases). The sequences come from peripheral blood mononuclear cells (PBMCs), collected at new diagnosis, from a patient treated with antithyroid drugs. The CDR3 region has the DNA TGTGCCAGCAGGACAGGCCTTCCTGGAAACACCATATATTTT. Its translation is CASRTGLPGNTIYF.